The rows below give T cell receptor beta chains drawn from one sample of a study of cytomegalovirus exposure and HLA in healthy donors. Sequencing was performed with immunoSEQ multiplex PCR; in TCRdb, only in-frame clones are kept and a portion is missing. The data hold 150,000 to 200,000 clones, with over 60% observed a single time. Source material: PBMCs. These receptors were taken from a young woman in good health and CMV-seronegative. The CDR3 runs from the conserved cysteine through the conserved F or W. The order of the fields is D gene, V gene, clone size, J gene, CDR3 protein, CDR3 DNA. The D gene is left open where the match is weak. Some rows have no size entry. The others give once, few or many, or a class for an expanded clone.

TRBD1	TRBV9	NA	TRBJ2-7	CASSTGTAIGYEQYF	TGTGCCAGCAGCACAGGGACAGCTATCGGCTACGAGCAGTACTTC
NA	TRBV5-6	NA	TRBJ2-4	CASSLGQTLAKNIQYF	TGTGCCAGCAGCTTGGGACAGACATTAGCCAAAAACATTCAGTACTTC
NA	TRBV5-1	NA	TRBJ2-2	CASSLAGTGGLNTGELFF	TGCGCCAGCAGCTTGGCCGGGACGGGGGGCCTTAACACCGGGGAGCTGTTTTTT
TRBD1	TRBV4-1	few	TRBJ1-1	CASSRGQGTNTEAFF	TGCGCCAGCAGCCGCGGACAGGGGACGAACACTGAAGCTTTCTTT
NA	TRBV27	NA	TRBJ2-7	CASSLSGVYEQYF	TGTGCCAGCAGTTTATCGGGAGTCTACGAGCAGTACTTC
NA	TRBV27	NA	TRBJ1-6	CASSLGGSSYNSPLHF	TGTGCCAGCAGCCTGGGGGGGAGCTCCTATAATTCACCCCTCCACTTT
NA	TRBV5-4	NA	TRBJ2-7	CASSPTASTQGLGEQYF	TGTGCCAGCAGCCCTACGGCCTCAACCCAGGGGTTAGGCGAGCAGTACTTC
NA	TRBV9	NA	TRBJ1-1	CASSVSTGSNTEAFF	TGTGCCAGCAGCGTATCAACAGGGAGTAACACTGAAGCTTTCTTT
TRBD1	TRBV6-4	NA	TRBJ1-5	CASSPTGGNQPQHF	TGTGCCAGCAGCCCGACAGGGGGCAATCAGCCCCAGCATTTT
TRBD2	TRBV7-8	NA	TRBJ2-7	CASSLLAGGYEQYF	TGTGCCAGCAGCTTACTAGCGGGGGGCTACGAGCAGTACTTC
TRBD1	TRBV6-1	few	TRBJ1-6	CASSEGTGDNSPLHF	TGTGCCAGCAGTGAGGGGACAGGGGATAATTCACCCCTCCACTTT
NA	TRBV11-2	NA	TRBJ1-1	CATGGAWNTEAFF	TGTGCCACGGGTGGGGCTTGGAACACTGAAGCTTTCTTT
NA	TRBV19	once	TRBJ1-5	CASSRTVNQPQHF	TGTGCCAGTAGTAGGACAGTCAATCAGCCCCAGCATTTT
NA	TRBV4-1	NA	TRBJ1-1	CASSPAMENTEAFF	TGCGCCAGCAGCCCAGCGATGGAGAACACTGAAGCTTTCTTT
NA	TRBV11-3	few	TRBJ1-4	CASSIGQSTNEKLFF	TGTGCCAGCAGCATCGGACAGTCAACTAATGAAAAACTGTTTTTT
NA	TRBV7-9	NA	TRBJ1-4	CASSLASGTFMELFF	TGTGCCAGCAGCTTAGCCAGCGGCACCTTTATGGAACTGTTTTTT
NA	TRBV7-2	NA	TRBJ2-6	CASSQHVGLNVLTF	TGTGCCAGCAGCCAACATGTGGGCCTCAACGTCCTGACTTTC
NA	TRBV30	NA	TRBJ1-5	CAWSWSRAGNQPQHF	TGTGCCTGGAGTTGGTCGAGGGCTGGCAATCAGCCCCAGCATTTT
NA	TRBV29-1	once	TRBJ2-1	CSVEPGLGGNEQFF	TGCAGCGTTGAACCGGGACTGGGGGGCAATGAGCAGTTCTTC
NA	TRBV19	NA	TRBJ1-5	CAGGDQPQHF	TGTGCCGGCGGGGATCAGCCCCAGCATTTT
NA	TRBV7-8	NA	TRBJ1-5	CASSLVSGNNQPQHF	TGTGCCAGCAGCTTGGTCTCCGGGAACAATCAGCCCCAGCATTTT
TRBD1	TRBV2	few	TRBJ1-4	CASSLQGALEKLFF	TGTGCCAGCAGTCTTCAGGGGGCCCTCGAAAAACTGTTTTTT
NA	TRBV5-1	NA	TRBJ2-3	CASSKLRTETFSTDTQYF	TGCGCCAGCAGCAAACTCCGGACAGAAACCTTTAGCACAGATACGCAGTATTTT
TRBD2	TRBV6-5	NA	TRBJ2-2	CASSNGLAGSGELFF	TGTGCCAGCAGTAATGGACTAGCGGGATCCGGGGAGCTGTTTTTT
TRBD1	TRBV9	NA	TRBJ1-2	CASSPRQGNYGYTF	TGTGCCAGCAGCCCCCGACAGGGTAATTATGGCTACACCTTC
NA	TRBV2	NA	TRBJ1-3	CASSGQSGNTIYF	TGTGCCAGCAGTGGACAGTCTGGAAACACCATATATTTT
TRBD1	TRBV23-1	NA	TRBJ1-2	CASSQPVDRGCYGYTF	TGCGCCAGCAGTCAACCAGTTGACAGGGGGTGTTATGGCTACACCTTC
TRBD1	TRBV6-1	medium-sized	TRBJ1-1	CASSPGQENTEAFF	TGTGCCAGCAGTCCGGGACAGGAGAACACTGAAGCTTTCTTT
NA	TRBV6-1	NA	TRBJ2-5	CASSLHQIGETQYF	TGTGCCAGCAGCCTCCACCAAATCGGAGAGACCCAGTACTTC
NA	TRBV19	NA	TRBJ2-1	CASSIGGLYNEQFF	TGTGCCAGTAGTATTGGGGGGTTATACAATGAGCAGTTCTTC
TRBD1	TRBV13	NA	TRBJ2-2	CASSLIGTGNTGELFF	TGTGCCAGCAGCTTAATTGGGACAGGGAACACCGGGGAGCTGTTTTTT
TRBD1	TRBV7-9	NA	TRBJ2-7	CASSPDRWEQYF	TGTGCCAGCAGTCCGGACAGGTGGGAGCAGTACTTC
TRBD1	TRBV4-1	NA	TRBJ2-7	CASSQKTGTGDWYEQYF	TGCGCCAGCAGCCAAAAAACAGGGACAGGGGATTGGTACGAGCAGTACTTC
TRBD2	TRBV30	few	TRBJ2-3	CAWRLAGGGDTQYF	TGTGCCTGGAGACTAGCGGGAGGTGGTGATACGCAGTATTTT
NA	TRBV30	NA	TRBJ2-7	CAWSVGSGRWDEQYF	TGTGCCTGGAGTGTAGGGTCAGGGCGGTGGGACGAGCAGTACTTC
NA	TRBV5-1	NA	TRBJ2-5	CASSFLPGVGETQYF	TGCGCCAGCAGCTTTCTTCCGGGAGTAGGAGAGACCCAGTACTTC
TRBD1	TRBV4-3	NA	TRBJ1-1	CASSQDPGGTGLNTEAFF	TGCGCCAGCAGCCAAGATCCGGGGGGGACAGGGCTGAACACTGAAGCTTTCTTT